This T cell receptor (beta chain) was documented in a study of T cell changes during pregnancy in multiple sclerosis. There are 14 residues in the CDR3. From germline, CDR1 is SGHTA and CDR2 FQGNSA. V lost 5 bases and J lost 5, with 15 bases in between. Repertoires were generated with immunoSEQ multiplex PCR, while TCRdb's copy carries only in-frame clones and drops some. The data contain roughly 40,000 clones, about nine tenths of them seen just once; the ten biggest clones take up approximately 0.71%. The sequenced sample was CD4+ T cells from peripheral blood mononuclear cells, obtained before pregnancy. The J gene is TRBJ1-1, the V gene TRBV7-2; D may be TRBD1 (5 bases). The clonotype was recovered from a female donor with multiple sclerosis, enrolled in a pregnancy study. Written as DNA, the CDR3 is TGTGCCAGCAGCCCACGGGTGGGGGGGACTGAAGCTTTCTTT. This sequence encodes CASSPRVGGTEAFF. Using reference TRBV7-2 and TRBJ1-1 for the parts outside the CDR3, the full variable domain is GAGVSQSPSNKVTEKGKDVELRCDPISGHTALYWYRQSLGQGLEFLIYFQGNSAPDKSGLPSDRFSAERTGGSVSTLTIQRTQQEDSAVYLCASSPRVGGTEAFFGQGTRLTVV.